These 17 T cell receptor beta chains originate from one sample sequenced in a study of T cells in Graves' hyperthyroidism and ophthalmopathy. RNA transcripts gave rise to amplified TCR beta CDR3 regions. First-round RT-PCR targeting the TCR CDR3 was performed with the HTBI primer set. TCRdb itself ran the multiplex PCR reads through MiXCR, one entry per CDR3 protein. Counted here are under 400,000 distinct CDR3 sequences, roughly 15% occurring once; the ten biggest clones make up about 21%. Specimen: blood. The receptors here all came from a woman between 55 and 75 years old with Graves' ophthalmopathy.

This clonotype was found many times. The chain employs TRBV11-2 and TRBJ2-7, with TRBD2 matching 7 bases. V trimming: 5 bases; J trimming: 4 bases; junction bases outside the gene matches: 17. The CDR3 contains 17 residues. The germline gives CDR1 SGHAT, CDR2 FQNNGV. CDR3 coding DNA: TGTGCCAGCAGCCATATATTAAGAGGACGGGAGGAATACGAGCAGTACTTC. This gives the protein CASSHILRGREEYEQYF.

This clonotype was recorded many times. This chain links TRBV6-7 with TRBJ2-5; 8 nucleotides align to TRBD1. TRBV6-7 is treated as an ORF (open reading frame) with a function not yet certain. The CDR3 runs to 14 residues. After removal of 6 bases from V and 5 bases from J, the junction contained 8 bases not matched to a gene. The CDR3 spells CASSYGQGGETQYF. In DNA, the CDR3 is TGTGCCAGCAGCTACGGACAGGGTGGTGAGACCCAGTACTTC.

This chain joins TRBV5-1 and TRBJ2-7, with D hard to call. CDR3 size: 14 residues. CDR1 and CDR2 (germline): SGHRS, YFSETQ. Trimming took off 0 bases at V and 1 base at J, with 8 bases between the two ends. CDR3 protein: CASSLDPYSYEQYF. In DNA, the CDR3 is TGCGCCAGCAGCTTGGACCCCTATTCCTACGAGCAGTACTTC.

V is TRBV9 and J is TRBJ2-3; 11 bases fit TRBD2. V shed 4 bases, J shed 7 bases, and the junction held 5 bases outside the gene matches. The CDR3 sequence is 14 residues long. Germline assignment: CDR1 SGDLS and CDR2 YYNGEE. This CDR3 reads CASSTGLAANTQYF. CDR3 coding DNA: TGTGCCAGCAGCACGGGACTAGCGGCAAATACGCAGTATTTT. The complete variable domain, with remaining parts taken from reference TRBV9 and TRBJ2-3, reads DSGVTQTPKHLITATGQRVTLRCSPRSGDLSVYWYQQSLDQGLQFLIQYYNGEERAKGNILERFSAQQFPDLHSELNLSSLELGDSALYFCASSTGLAANTQYFGPGTRLTVL.

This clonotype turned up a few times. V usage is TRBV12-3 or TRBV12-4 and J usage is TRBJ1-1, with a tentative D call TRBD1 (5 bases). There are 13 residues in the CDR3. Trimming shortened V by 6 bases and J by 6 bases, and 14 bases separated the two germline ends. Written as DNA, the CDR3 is TGTGCCAGCAGGGGGACGGCGGGGGCTGAAGCTTTCTTT. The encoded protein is CASRGTAGAEAFF.

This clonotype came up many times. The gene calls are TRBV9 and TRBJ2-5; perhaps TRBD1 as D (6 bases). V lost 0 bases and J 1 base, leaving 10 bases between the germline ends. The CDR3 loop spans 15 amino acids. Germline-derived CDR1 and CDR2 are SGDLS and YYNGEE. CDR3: CASSVAGTSQETQYF. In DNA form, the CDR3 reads TGTGCCAGCAGCGTAGCTGGGACAAGCCAAGAGACCCAGTACTTC.

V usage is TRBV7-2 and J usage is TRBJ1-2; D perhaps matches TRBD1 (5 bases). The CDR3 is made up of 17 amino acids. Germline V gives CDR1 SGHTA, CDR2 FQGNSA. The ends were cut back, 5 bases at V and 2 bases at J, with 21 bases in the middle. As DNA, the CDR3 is TGTGCCAGCAGCCGAGGGTTGGCTTCAGGGCCCAACTATGGCTACACCTTC. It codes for CASSRGLASGPNYGYTF. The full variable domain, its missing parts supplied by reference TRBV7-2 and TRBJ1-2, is GAGVSQSPSNKVTEKGKDVELRCDPISGHTALYWYRQSLGQGLEFLIYFQGNSAPDKSGLPSDRFSAERTGGSVSTLTIQRTQQEDSAVYLCASSRGLASGPNYGYTFGSGTRLTVV.

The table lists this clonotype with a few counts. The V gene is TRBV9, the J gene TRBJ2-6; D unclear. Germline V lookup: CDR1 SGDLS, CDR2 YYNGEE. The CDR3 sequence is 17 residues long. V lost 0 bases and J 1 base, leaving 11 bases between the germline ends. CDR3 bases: TGTGCCAGCAGCGTAGTTCCCACAAGATCTGGGGCCAACGTCCTGACTTTC. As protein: CASSVVPTRSGANVLTF.

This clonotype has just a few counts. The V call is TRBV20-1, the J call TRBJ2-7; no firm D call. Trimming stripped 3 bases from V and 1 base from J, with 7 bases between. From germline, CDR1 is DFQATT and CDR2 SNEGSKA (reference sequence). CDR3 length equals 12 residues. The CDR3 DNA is TGCAGTGCTAGTCTGATATCCTACGAGCAGTACTTC. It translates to CSASLISYEQYF.

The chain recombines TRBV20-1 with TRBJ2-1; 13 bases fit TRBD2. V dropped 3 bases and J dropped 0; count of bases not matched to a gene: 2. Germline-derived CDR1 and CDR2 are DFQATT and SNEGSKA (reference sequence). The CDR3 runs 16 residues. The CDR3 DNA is TGCAGTGCTAGCACTAGCGGGAGGGCCTCCTACAATGAGCAGTTCTTC. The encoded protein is CSASTSGRASYNEQFF.

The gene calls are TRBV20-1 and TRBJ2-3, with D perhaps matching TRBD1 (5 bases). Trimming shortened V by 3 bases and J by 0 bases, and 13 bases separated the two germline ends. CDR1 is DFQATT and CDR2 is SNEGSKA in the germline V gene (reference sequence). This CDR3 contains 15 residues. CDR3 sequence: CSASRQGVSTDTQYF. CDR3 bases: TGCAGTGCTAGCCGGCAGGGTGTTAGCACAGATACGCAGTATTTT.

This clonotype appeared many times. CDR3 DNA sequence: TGCGCCAGCAGGGGTGGCTATCTCTCTGCCGGGGAGCTGTTTTTT. As protein: CASRGGYLSAGELFF. The V and J genes are TRBV5-1 and TRBJ2-2; D is ambiguous. The V gene's germline CDR1 is SGHRS and CDR2 YFSETQ. The V end lost 5 bases, the J end lost 6 bases, and 17 bases lay between the germline ends. There are 15 residues in the CDR3.

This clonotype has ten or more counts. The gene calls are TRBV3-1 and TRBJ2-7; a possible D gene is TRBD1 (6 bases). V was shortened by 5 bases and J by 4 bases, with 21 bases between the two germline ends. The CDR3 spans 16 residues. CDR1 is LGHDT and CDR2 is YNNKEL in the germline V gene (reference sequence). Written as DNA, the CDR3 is TGTGCCAGCAGCGGTGGGATTACCGGGACACCGTACGAGCAGTACTTC. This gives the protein CASSGGITGTPYEQYF.

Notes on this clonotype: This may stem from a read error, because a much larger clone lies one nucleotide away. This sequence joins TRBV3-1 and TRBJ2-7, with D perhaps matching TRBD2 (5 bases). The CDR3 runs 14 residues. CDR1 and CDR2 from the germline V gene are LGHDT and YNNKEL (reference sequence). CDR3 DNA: TGTGCCAGCAGCCCCGGGGTTCTACCCTACGAGCAGCACTTC. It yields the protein CASSPGVLPYEQHF.

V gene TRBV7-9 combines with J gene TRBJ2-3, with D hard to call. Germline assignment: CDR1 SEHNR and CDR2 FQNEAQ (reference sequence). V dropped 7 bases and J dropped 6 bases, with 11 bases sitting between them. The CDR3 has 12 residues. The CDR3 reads CASISMSDTQYF. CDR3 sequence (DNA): TGTGCCAGCATCTCCATGTCCGATACGCAGTATTTT. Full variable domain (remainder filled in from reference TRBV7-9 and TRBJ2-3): DTGVSQNPRHKITKRGQNVTFRCDPISEHNRLYWYRQTLGQGPEFLTYFQNEAQLEKSRLLSDRFSAERPKGSFSTLEIQRTEQGDSAMYLCASISMSDTQYFGPGTRLTVL.

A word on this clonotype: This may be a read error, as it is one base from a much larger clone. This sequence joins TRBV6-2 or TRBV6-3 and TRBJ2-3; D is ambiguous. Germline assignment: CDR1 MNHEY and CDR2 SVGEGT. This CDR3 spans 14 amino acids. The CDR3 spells CASRERMRTDTRYF. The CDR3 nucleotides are TGTGCCAGCAGGGAGAGGATGCGCACAGATACGCGGTATTTT.

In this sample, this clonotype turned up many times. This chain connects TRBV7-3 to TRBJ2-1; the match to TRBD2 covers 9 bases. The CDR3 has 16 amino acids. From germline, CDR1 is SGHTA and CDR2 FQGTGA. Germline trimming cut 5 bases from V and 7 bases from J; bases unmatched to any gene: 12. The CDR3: CASSARGSGSWNEQFF. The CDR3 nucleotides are TGTGCCAGCAGCGCACGGGGTAGCGGGAGCTGGAATGAGCAGTTCTTC.